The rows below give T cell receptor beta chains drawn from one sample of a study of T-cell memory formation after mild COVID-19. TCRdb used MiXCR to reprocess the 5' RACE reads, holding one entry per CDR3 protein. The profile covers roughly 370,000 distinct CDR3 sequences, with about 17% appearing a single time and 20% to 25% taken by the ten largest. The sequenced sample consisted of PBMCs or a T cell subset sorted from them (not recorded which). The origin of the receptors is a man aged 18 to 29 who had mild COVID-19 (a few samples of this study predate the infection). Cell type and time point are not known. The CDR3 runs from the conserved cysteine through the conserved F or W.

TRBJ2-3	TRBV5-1	CASSLAEQGPTDTQYF
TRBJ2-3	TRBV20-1	CSATQRLSTDTQYF
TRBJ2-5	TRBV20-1	CSALTGGAETQYF
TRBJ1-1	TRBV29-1	CSVAGGPNTEAFF
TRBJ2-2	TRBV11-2	CASNQGGQELTGELFF
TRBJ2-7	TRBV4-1	CASSQGPVGWEQYF
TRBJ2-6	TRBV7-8	CASSPRQGSGANVLTF
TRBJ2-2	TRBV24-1	CATSDVVRGSTGELFF
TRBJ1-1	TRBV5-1	CASSYRGRGTEAFF
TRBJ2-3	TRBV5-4	CASSPDWSADTQYF
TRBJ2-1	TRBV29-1	CSVISGYNEQFF
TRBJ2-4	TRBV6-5	CASSYGPMGAKNIQYF
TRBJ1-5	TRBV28	CASSRRPEGGNQPQHF
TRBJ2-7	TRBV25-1	CASSFGGALYEQYF
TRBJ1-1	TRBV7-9	CASSSIIPEAFF
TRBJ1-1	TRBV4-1	CASSQRGQGIRNTEAFF
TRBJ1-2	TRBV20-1	CSASPGSGYGYTF
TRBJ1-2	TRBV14	CASSQGQGMNYGYTF
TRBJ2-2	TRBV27	CASSPTEYTGELFF
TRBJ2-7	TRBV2	CASSPQGVNEQYF
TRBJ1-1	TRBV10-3	CATQGTGIEAFF
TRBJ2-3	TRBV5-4	CASSPRRSTDTQYF
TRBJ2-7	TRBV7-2	CASSFQAGGSYEQYF
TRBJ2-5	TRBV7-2	CASSGPGQGATQYF
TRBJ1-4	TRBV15	CATSRMDRAQEKLFF
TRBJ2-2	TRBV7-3	CAISLTPKGQTGELFF
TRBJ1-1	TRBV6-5	CASSYFHPRTVNTEAFF
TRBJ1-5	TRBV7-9	CASSSGSSNQPQHF
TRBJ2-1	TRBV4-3	CASSRDLQVNEQFF
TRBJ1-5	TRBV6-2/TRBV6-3	CASNQARTGPQHF
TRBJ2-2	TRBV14	CASSHTQRGRAGELFF
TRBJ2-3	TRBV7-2	CASSHQAAGGYADTQYF
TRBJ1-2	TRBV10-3	CAISESLGARPYGYTF
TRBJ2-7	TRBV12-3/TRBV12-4	CASSLRGPYEQYF
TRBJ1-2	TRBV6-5	CASSPSPGGANYGYTF
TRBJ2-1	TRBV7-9	CASSLSANEQFF
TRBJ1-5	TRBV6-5	CASSYRAFSNQPQHF
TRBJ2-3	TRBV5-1	CASSLVAGRNTQYF
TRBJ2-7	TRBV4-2	CASSQVEDGGYEQYF
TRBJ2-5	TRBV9	CASSASGAETQYF
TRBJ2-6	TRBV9	CASSVGNEGSGANVLTF
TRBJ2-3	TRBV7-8	CASSSGDPTDTQYF
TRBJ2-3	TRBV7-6	CASSPGLTDTQYF
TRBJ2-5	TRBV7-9	CASSLMGETQYF
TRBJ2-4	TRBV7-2	CASSYGLAGTQAKNIQYF
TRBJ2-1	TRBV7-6	CASSATPGRGVSYNEQFF